These T cell receptor beta chains were read from a single sample in a study of blood T cell repertoires in COVID-19. TCRdb keeps only in-frame clones here, not all; method: immunoSEQ multiplex PCR. The sample contains nearly 65,000 clones, about 80% of which appear only once. The sequencing input was peripheral blood. Receptors were obtained from a human donor in a cohort sampled during active COVID-19. Both conserved end residues are part of each CDR3.

V | CDR3
TRBV15 | CATSRGLAYEQYF
TRBV27 | CASSSRAGLYEQYF
TRBV6-5 | CASSYSVTGDEKLFF
TRBV12-5 | CASGSGTSGQETQYF
TRBV9 | CASSLGDSAYGYTF
TRBV6-5 | CASSYEGGTEAFF
TRBV4-2 | CASSQGGPAGNEQFF
TRBV7-2 | CASSLGVGGYEQYF
TRBV10-2 | CASSGERLFF
TRBV19 | CASSRDRVNYGYTF
TRBV6-5 | CASSYTGSEQYF
TRBV5-4 | CASSPRGSGYNEQFF
TRBV7-6 | CASSLGSFLRGRVERNTEAFF
TRBV6-6 | CASSFLDSYGYTF
TRBV6-2/TRBV6-3 | CASSYNTYGTGSLREQYF
TRBV29-1 | CSADGGQGDSYGYTF
TRBV28 | CASTSPNRAGYTF
TRBV14 | CASSQFRTGPGNTIYF